Listed below are T cell receptor beta chains from one sample, sequenced in a study of blood T cell repertoires in COVID-19. Profiled with immunoSEQ multiplex PCR; TCRdb holds only in-frame clones, not every one. The data show approximately 97,000 clones, around 87% seen once. The sequencing input was peripheral blood. Every receptor here comes from a man aged 45-65 years with active or convalescent COVID-19. Each CDR3 is given with its conserved first and last residue.

J gene: TRBJ1-6; V gene: TRBV2; CDR3 protein: CASMQESNSPLHF
J gene: TRBJ1-1; V gene: TRBV27; CDR3 protein: CASSPSDRGSTEAFF
J gene: TRBJ2-2; V gene: TRBV3-1/TRBV3-2; CDR3 protein: CASSPAGANTGELFF
J gene: TRBJ1-4; V gene: TRBV29-1; CDR3 protein: CSARGDEKLFF
J gene: TRBJ2-5; V gene: TRBV6-5; CDR3 protein: CASRAGGPQETQYF
J gene: TRBJ2-3; V gene: TRBV14; CDR3 protein: CASSRLAGATDTQYF
J gene: TRBJ2-3; V gene: TRBV10-1; CDR3 protein: CASSPGQVSTDTQYF
J gene: TRBJ1-1; V gene: TRBV5-1; CDR3 protein: CASSQGVAEAFF
J gene: TRBJ1-6; V gene: TRBV12-3/TRBV12-4; CDR3 protein: CASKRGGASPLHF
J gene: TRBJ2-2; V gene: TRBV6-4; CDR3 protein: CASRWGTSGTGELFF
J gene: TRBJ1-1; V gene: TRBV2; CDR3 protein: CAGRQGVTEAFF
J gene: TRBJ2-1; V gene: TRBV19; CDR3 protein: CASSRLSDGEQFF
J gene: TRBJ2-1; V gene: TRBV10-3; CDR3 protein: CAISALTSIGNEQFF
J gene: TRBJ1-2; V gene: TRBV2; CDR3 protein: CASRMDSDYGYTF
J gene: TRBJ1-2; V gene: TRBV10-3; CDR3 protein: CAISPIQGRGQHSGYTF
J gene: TRBJ1-2; V gene: TRBV28; CDR3 protein: CASSQPGQGVEGYTF
J gene: TRBJ1-6; V gene: TRBV19; CDR3 protein: CASTHGGQRVITPLHF
J gene: TRBJ1-2; V gene: TRBV7-2; CDR3 protein: CASSGQWGGSYTF
J gene: TRBJ2-5; V gene: TRBV18; CDR3 protein: CASSGTSGQETQYF
J gene: TRBJ1-5; V gene: TRBV19; CDR3 protein: CASSMWGGNQPQHF
J gene: TRBJ2-7; V gene: TRBV29-1; CDR3 protein: CSVELQGPPYEQYF
J gene: TRBJ1-6; V gene: TRBV19; CDR3 protein: CASKEQLNSPLHF
J gene: TRBJ2-1; V gene: TRBV2; CDR3 protein: CASSAHGKNEQFF
J gene: TRBJ2-6; V gene: TRBV6-2/TRBV6-3; CDR3 protein: CASSFQNSGANVLTF
J gene: TRBJ2-3; V gene: TRBV18; CDR3 protein: CASSPSGGQRDTQYF
J gene: TRBJ1-1; V gene: TRBV27; CDR3 protein: CASSLGTNSNTEAFF
J gene: TRBJ2-6; V gene: TRBV5-4; CDR3 protein: CASSTGQGAQGANVLTF
J gene: TRBJ2-2; V gene: TRBV5-1; CDR3 protein: CASSLTINTGELFF
J gene: TRBJ2-7; V gene: TRBV5-1; CDR3 protein: CASSTEMTGSYEQYF
J gene: TRBJ2-5; V gene: TRBV12-3/TRBV12-4; CDR3 protein: CASSLGGGETQYF
J gene: TRBJ2-3; V gene: TRBV5-1; CDR3 protein: CASSLGSSGGLDTQYF
J gene: TRBJ1-6; V gene: TRBV4-3; CDR3 protein: CASSQDGLAAANNSPLHF
J gene: TRBJ1-6; V gene: TRBV7-8; CDR3 protein: CASSPAAGADNSPLHF
J gene: TRBJ1-4; V gene: TRBV28; CDR3 protein: CASRQNEKLFF
J gene: TRBJ2-5; V gene: TRBV10-1; CDR3 protein: CASKVRQGAGETQYF
J gene: TRBJ2-5; V gene: TRBV2; CDR3 protein: CASSDSVGGPSQYF
J gene: TRBJ1-1; V gene: TRBV18; CDR3 protein: CASSPPTQGEAFF
J gene: TRBJ1-5; V gene: TRBV6-6; CDR3 protein: CASSAQGQPQHF
J gene: TRBJ2-1; V gene: TRBV6-6; CDR3 protein: CASSYSIARDNEQFF
J gene: TRBJ1-2; V gene: TRBV19; CDR3 protein: CASLRDEGAGGYTF
J gene: TRBJ1-5; V gene: TRBV2; CDR3 protein: CASRDRESNQPQHF
J gene: TRBJ1-1; V gene: TRBV11-2; CDR3 protein: CASSYKGQGDTEAFF